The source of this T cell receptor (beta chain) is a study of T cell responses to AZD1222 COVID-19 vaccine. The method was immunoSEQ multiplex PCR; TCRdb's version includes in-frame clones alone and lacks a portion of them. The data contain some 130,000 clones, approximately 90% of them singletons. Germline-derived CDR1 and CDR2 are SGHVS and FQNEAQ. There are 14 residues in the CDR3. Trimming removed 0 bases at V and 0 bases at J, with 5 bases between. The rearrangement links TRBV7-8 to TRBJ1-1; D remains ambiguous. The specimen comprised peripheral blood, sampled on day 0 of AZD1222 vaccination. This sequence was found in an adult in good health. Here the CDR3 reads CASSLAPVNTEAFF. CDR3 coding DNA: TGTGCCAGCAGCTTAGCCCCGGTGAACACTGAAGCTTTCTTT.